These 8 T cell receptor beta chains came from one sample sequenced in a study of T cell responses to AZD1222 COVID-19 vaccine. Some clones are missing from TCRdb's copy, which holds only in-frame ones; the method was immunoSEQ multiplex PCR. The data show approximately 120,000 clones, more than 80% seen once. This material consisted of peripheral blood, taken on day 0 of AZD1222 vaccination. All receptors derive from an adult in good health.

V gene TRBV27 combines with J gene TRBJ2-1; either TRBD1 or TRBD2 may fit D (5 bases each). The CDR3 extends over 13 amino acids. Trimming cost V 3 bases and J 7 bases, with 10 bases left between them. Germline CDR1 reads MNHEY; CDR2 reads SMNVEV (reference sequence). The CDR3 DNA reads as TGTGCCAGCAGTTTGAGGGACGCGAATGAGCAGTTCTTC. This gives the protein CASSLRDANEQFF.

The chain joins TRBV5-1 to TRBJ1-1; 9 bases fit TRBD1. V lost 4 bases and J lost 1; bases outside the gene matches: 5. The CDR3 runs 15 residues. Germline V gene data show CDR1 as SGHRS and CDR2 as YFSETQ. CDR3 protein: CASSLRQGGNTEAFF. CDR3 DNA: TGCGCCAGCAGCCTAAGACAGGGGGGGAACACTGAAGCTTTCTTT.

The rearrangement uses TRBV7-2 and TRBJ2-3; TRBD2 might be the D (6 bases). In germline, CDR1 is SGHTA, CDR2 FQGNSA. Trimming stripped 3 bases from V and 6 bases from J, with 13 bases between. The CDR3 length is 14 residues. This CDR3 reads CASSFTRGGDTQYF. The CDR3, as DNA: TGTGCCAGCAGCTTTACTAGGGGAGGTGATACGCAGTATTTT.

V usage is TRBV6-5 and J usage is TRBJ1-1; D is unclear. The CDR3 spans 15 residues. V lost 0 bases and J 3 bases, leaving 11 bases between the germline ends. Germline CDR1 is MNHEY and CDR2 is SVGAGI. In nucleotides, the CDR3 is TGTGCCAGCAGTTACTCGTCCTTGACCGACACTGAAGCTTTCTTT. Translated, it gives CASSYSSLTDTEAFF.

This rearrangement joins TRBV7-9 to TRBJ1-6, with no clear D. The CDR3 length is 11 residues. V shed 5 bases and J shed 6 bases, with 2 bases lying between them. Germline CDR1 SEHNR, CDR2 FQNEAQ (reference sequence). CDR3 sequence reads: CASSLNSPLHF. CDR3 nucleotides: TGTGCCAGCAGCCTTAATTCACCCCTCCACTTT.

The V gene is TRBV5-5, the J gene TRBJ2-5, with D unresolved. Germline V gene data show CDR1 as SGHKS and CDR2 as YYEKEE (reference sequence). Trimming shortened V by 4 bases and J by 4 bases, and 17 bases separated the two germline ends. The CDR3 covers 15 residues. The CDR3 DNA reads TGTGCCAGCAGCCTACCCGGTGACGGACGAGAGACCCAGTACTTC. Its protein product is CASSLPGDGRETQYF.

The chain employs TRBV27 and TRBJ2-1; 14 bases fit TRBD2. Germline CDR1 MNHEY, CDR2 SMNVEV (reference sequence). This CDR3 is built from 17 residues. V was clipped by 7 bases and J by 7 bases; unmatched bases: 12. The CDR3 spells CASTPRSRLAGGNEQFF. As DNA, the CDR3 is TGTGCCAGCACGCCACGATCCAGACTAGCGGGGGGGAATGAGCAGTTCTTC.

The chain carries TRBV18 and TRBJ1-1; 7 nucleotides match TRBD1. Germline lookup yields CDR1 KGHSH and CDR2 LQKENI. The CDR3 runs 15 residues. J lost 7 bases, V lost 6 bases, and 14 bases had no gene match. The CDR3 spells CASSTGTAVHGEAFF. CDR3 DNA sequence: TGTGCCAGCTCTACCGGGACAGCTGTCCATGGTGAAGCTTTCTTT. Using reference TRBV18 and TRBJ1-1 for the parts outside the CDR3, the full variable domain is NAGVMQNPRHLVRRRGQEARLRCSPMKGHSHVYWYRQLPEEGLKFMVYLQKENIIDESGMPKERFSAEFPKEGPSILRIQQVVRGDSAAYFCASSTGTAVHGEAFFGQGTRLTVV.